A single sample is the source of the 26 T cell receptor beta chains below, sequenced in a study of blood T cell repertoires in COVID-19. TCRdb's copy holds only in-frame clones and misses some; the assay was immunoSEQ multiplex PCR. The sample holds about 77,000 clones, about 88% seen once. The sequencing input was peripheral blood. These receptors all come from a woman at least 80 years old with active or convalescent COVID-19.

This clone was found a few times. The chain combines TRBV4-2 with TRBJ1-4, with no clear D. V lost 0 bases and J 2 bases, leaving 7 bases between the germline ends. There are 15 residues in the CDR3. Germline CDR1 is LGHNA and CDR2 is YNFKEQ. CDR3 region: CASSQDGQTNEKLFF. The CDR3 DNA sequence: TGTGCCAGCAGCCAAGATGGGCAGACTAATGAAAAACTGTTTTTT.

V gene TRBV19 combines with J gene TRBJ2-1; 11 bases are shared with TRBD1. The CDR3 totals 15 residues. Trimming removed 4 bases from V and 8 bases from J; junction bases left unmatched: 7. Germline CDR1 and CDR2: LNHDA and SQIVND (reference sequence). The CDR3, as DNA: TGTGCCAGTAGTACCGGGACAGGGGGTTTCGATGAGCAGTTCTTC. Its translation: CASSTGTGGFDEQFF.

This clone has only one observation. J is TRBJ2-5 and V is TRBV5-1, with 14 bases matching TRBD2. Germline CDR1 SGHRS, CDR2 YFSETQ. V dropped 4 bases and J dropped 5; count of bases not matched to a gene: 7. The CDR3 sequence is 16 residues long. This CDR3 reads CASSPPGLAGAETQYF. CDR3 bases: TGCGCCAGCAGCCCTCCGGGACTAGCGGGGGCGGAGACCCAGTACTTC.

The chain has TRBV2 and TRBJ1-1; tentatively, D is TRBD1 (5 bases). V gave up 6 bases and J gave up 0 bases, with 17 bases separating them. Germline V gives CDR1 SNHLY, CDR2 FYNNEI. The length of the CDR3 is 16 residues. As DNA, the CDR3 is TGTGCCAGCAGACCCCGACAGTTCCAAATGAACACTGAAGCTTTCTTT. It yields the protein CASRPRQFQMNTEAFF.

This chain joins TRBV2 and TRBJ1-5; tentatively, D is TRBD1 (5 bases). The CDR3 runs to 14 residues. From germline, CDR1 is SNHLY and CDR2 FYNNEI. Trimming pared 7 bases from V and 0 bases from J, leaving 10 bases between. The CDR3 loop is CASTRGNSNQPQHF. The CDR3 nucleotides are TGTGCCAGCACTCGGGGGAATAGCAATCAGCCCCAGCATTTT.

The genes are TRBV28 and TRBJ1-5, with 9 bases fitting TRBD1. The ends lost 2 bases at V and 1 base at J; junction bases unmatched: 9. The CDR3 loop spans 18 amino acids. CDR1 is MDHEN, CDR2 SYDVKM, per germline. CDR3 in DNA: TGTGCCAGCAGTTTAATACAGGGGGCTATTTTAAGCAATCAGCCCCAGCATTTT. It is translated as CASSLIQGAILSNQPQHF.

The chain couples TRBV5-1 to TRBJ1-1; 10 nucleotides align to TRBD1. The CDR3 is 16 residues long. J lost 0 bases, V lost 3 bases, and 5 bases had no gene match. Germline V gives CDR1 SGHRS, CDR2 YFSETQ. The CDR3 protein is CASSWTGGAMNTEAFF. The CDR3 DNA follows: TGCGCCAGCAGCTGGACAGGGGGGGCCATGAACACTGAAGCTTTCTTT.

This clone appeared a single time. J is TRBJ1-6 and V is TRBV4-1, with D maybe TRBD1 (5 bases). The CDR3 contains 16 residues. CDR1 and CDR2 (germline): MGHRA, YSYEKL. The ends were cut back, 1 base at V and 4 bases at J, with 11 bases in the middle. The CDR3 sequence is CASSQVFRDYNSPLHF. Here the CDR3 DNA reads TGCGCCAGCAGCCAAGTTTTCAGGGATTATAATTCACCCCTCCACTTT.

The V gene is TRBV14, the J gene TRBJ2-2, with TRBD2 identical over 9 bases. V was clipped by 7 bases and J by 8 bases; unmatched bases: 5. Germline V CDR1 and CDR2: SGHDN, FVKESK. The CDR3 contains 13 residues. CDR3 amino acids: CASNLAGTGELFF. Here the CDR3 DNA reads TGTGCCAGCAACCTAGCGGGGACTGGGGAGCTGTTTTTT.

With regard to this clone: This sample also contains other DNA sequences that code for the same CDR3. V gene TRBV29-1 combines with J gene TRBJ2-7; 10 bases are a match to TRBD1. Germline V lookup: CDR1 SQVTM, CDR2 ANQGSEA. CDR3 length: 12 amino acids. V shed 4 bases and J 6 bases; nucleotides not matched to a gene: 3. The CDR3 DNA is TGCAGCGTTGGGACAGGGGGAAGCGAGCAGTACTTC. It codes for CSVGTGGSEQYF.

The chain uses TRBV9 and TRBJ1-2, with a tentative D call TRBD1 (5 bases). This CDR3 comprises 18 residues. CDR1 is SGDLS, CDR2 YYNGEE, per germline. The V end was cut by 0 bases, the J end by 2 bases, with 20 bases between. CDR3 sequence: CASSVAGRGQDGNYGYTF. For the CDR3, the DNA is TGTGCCAGCAGCGTAGCTGGGAGGGGTCAGGACGGAAACTATGGCTACACCTTC.

This clone was recorded once. The chain recombines TRBV29-1 with TRBJ1-5; the D is unclear. Germline CDR1 SQVTM, CDR2 ANQGSEA. V dropped 7 bases and J dropped 0 bases, with 7 bases sitting between them. The CDR3 totals 12 residues. This chain's CDR3 is CSAKYSNQPQHF. In DNA form, the CDR3 reads TGCAGCGCTAAATATAGCAATCAGCCCCAGCATTTT.

The chain has TRBV5-6 and TRBJ1-3, with 7 bases matching TRBD1. The germline CDR1 and CDR2 sequences are SGHDT and YYEEEE. The trim removed 1 base at V and 0 bases at J, leaving 13 bases unmatched. This CDR3 is built from 19 residues. CDR3 region: CASSLMRGRQLLSGNTIYF. The CDR3 DNA reads as TGTGCCAGCAGCTTGATGAGGGGGCGGCAACTCCTCTCTGGAAACACCATATATTTT.

V gene TRBV20-1 combines with J gene TRBJ1-6; tentatively, D is TRBD1 (6 bases). In germline, CDR1 is DFQATT, CDR2 SNEGSKA (reference sequence). The CDR3 length is 18 residues. The germline V and J ends were trimmed by 3 bases and 14 bases, with 32 bases remaining between them. The CDR3 loop reads CSASDTGTSHRIFDALHF. Written as DNA, the CDR3 is TGCAGTGCTAGTGACACAGGGACGTCACACCGAATTTTCGACGCCCTCCACTTT.

About this clone itself: Other DNA sequences in this specimen translate into the identical CDR3. V is TRBV28 and J is TRBJ1-2, with TRBD1 matching over 9 bases. The CDR3 spans 15 residues. Per germline, CDR1 MDHEN and CDR2 SYDVKM. The V segment lost 6 bases and the J segment 1 base; nucleotides outside the gene matches: 6. CDR3 in DNA: TGTGCCAGCAGCCCCCCGGGACAGGGTAACTATGGCTACACCTTC. Its translation is CASSPPGQGNYGYTF.

The table lists this clone with a few counts. The chain links TRBV7-2 to TRBJ2-1; 15 bases match TRBD2. Germline CDR1 SGHTA, CDR2 FQGNSA. V gave up 5 bases and J gave up 6 bases; unmatched junction bases: 8. The CDR3 spans 17 residues. The CDR3 DNA follows: TGTGCCAGCAGCCTCGGACTAGCGGGGGGGGCCCCCAATGAGCAGTTCTTC. This codes for CASSLGLAGGAPNEQFF.

The V and J genes are TRBV2 and TRBJ1-1, with a weak D call TRBD1 (6 bases). Germline CDR1 is SNHLY and CDR2 is FYNNEI. This CDR3 has 14 amino acids. Trimming left V 8 bases short and J 2 bases short, with 15 bases between. For the CDR3, the DNA is TGTGCCAGCGAAATACAGGGTCTCAACACTGAAGCTTTCTTT. Its protein is CASEIQGLNTEAFF.

The CDR3 DNA sequence: TGTGCCTGGAGTGTACTTCCGGCGGAGCGTAGCAATCAGCCCCAGCATTTT. Its protein product is CAWSVLPAERSNQPQHF. V is TRBV30 and J is TRBJ1-5; D is unclear. Germline CDR1 and CDR2: GTSNPN and SVGIG (reference sequence). The CDR3 is 17 amino acids. V gave up 0 bases and J gave up 0 bases, with 15 bases separating them.

The count of this clone is one. This chain uses TRBV3-1 (or the pseudogene TRBV3-2) with TRBJ1-2, with TRBD1 as a possible D gene (5 bases). The CDR3 runs to 14 residues. The germline V gene encodes CDR1 LGHDT and CDR2 YNNKEL (reference sequence). Trimming took 1 base from V and 6 from J, leaving 12 bases between them. CDR3 residues: CASSQGGSTNGYTF. DNA of the CDR3: TGTGCCAGCAGCCAAGGGGGCAGTACTAATGGCTACACCTTC.

The chain joins TRBV28 to TRBJ2-7; TRBD2 might be the D (6 bases). Germline V lookup: CDR1 MDHEN, CDR2 SYDVKM. V lost 4 bases and J 4 bases, leaving 14 bases between the germline ends. The CDR3 extends over 14 amino acids. The CDR3 reads CASSSRDWSYEQYF. In DNA, the CDR3 is TGTGCCAGCAGTTCCCGGGACTGGTCTTACGAGCAGTACTTC. The entire variable domain, with the rest obtained from reference TRBV28 and TRBJ2-7, is as follows: DVKVTQSSRYLVKRTGEKVFLECVQDMDHENMFWYRQDPGLGLRLIYFSYDVKMKEKGDIPEGYSVSREKKERFSLILESASTNQTSMYLCASSSRDWSYEQYFGPGTRLTVT.

The CDR3 region has the DNA TGTGCCAGCGCCACGGCGGGACTAGCGGGTCGGGGACTTTACGAGCAGTACTTC. As protein: CASATAGLAGRGLYEQYF. V is TRBV27 and J is TRBJ2-7; 12 nucleotides line up with TRBD2. Trimming cost V 8 bases and J 4 bases; bases outside gene matches: 18. In germline, CDR1 is MNHEY, CDR2 SMNVEV (reference sequence). This CDR3 is 18 amino acids long.

The chain couples TRBV5-6 to TRBJ1-4; 7 positions match TRBD1. CDR1 and CDR2 from the germline V gene are SGHDT and YYEEEE. Germline trimming cut 4 bases from V and 5 bases from J; bases unmatched to any gene: 5. The CDR3 runs to 14 residues. As DNA, the CDR3 is TGTGCCAGCAGCCTAGACAGGGTCAATGAAAAACTGTTTTTT. Residues: CASSLDRVNEKLFF.

This chain uses TRBV6-5 with TRBJ1-6, with D possibly being TRBD1 (6 bases). The CDR3 extends over 14 amino acids. Germline loops: CDR1 MNHEY, CDR2 SVGAGI. Trimming shortened V by 7 bases and J by 5 bases, and 12 bases separated the two germline ends. The CDR3 reads CASTVGQNNSPLHF. The CDR3 region has the DNA TGTGCCAGCACCGTAGGACAGAATAATTCACCCCTCCACTTT.

This chain connects TRBV28 to TRBJ2-3, with D possibly being TRBD1 (7 bases). Germline V lookup: CDR1 MDHEN, CDR2 SYDVKM. CDR3 size: 15 residues. V lost 2 bases and J lost 2, with 11 bases in between. CDR3 DNA: TGTGCCAGCAGTTTAGCGGGACAGCTCACAGATACGCAGTATTTT. Translation: CASSLAGQLTDTQYF.

V gene TRBV24-1 combines with J gene TRBJ2-2; TRBD1 agrees at 12 bases. This CDR3 is built from 20 residues. V was pared by 1 base and J by 1 base, with 9 bases of the junction left unmatched. Germline CDR1 and CDR2: KGHDR and SFDVKD. CDR3 nucleotide sequence: TGTGCCACCAGTGATTTCTGGGACAGGGGGCAGTCTGAGAACACCGGGGAGCTGTTTTTT. Its protein is CATSDFWDRGQSENTGELFF.

This sequence joins TRBV29-1 and TRBJ2-5; D call uncertain. There are 12 residues in the CDR3. Deletions cut 4 bases from V and 6 bases from J, with 12 bases between. The germline V gene encodes CDR1 SQVTM and CDR2 ANQGSEA. CDR3 residues: CSVVLNEKTQYF. CDR3 sequence (DNA): TGCAGCGTTGTCCTAAACGAGAAGACCCAGTACTTC. Supplemented by reference TRBV29-1 and TRBJ2-5, the full variable domain reads SAVISQKPSRDICQRGTSLTIQCQVDSQVTMMFWYRQQPGQSLTLIATANQGSEATYESGFVIDKFPISRPNLTFSTLTVSNMSPEDSSIYLCSVVLNEKTQYFGPGTRLLVL.